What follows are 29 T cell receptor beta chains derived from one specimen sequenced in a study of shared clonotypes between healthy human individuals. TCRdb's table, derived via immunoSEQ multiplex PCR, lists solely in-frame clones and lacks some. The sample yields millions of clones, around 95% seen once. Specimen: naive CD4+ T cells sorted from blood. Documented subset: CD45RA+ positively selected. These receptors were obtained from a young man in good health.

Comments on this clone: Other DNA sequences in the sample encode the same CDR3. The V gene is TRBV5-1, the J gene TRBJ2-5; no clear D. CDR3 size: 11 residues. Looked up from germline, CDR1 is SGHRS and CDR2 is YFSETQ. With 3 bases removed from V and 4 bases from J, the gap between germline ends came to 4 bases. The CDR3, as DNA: TGCGCCAGCAGCTCGGCAGAGACCCAGTACTTC. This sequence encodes CASSSAETQYF. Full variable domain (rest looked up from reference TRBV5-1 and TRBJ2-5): KAGVTQTPRYLIKTRGQQVTLSCSPISGHRSVSWYQQTPGQGLQFLFEYFSETQRNKGNFPGRFSGRQFSNSRSEMNVSTLELGDSALYLCASSSAETQYFGPGTRLLVL.

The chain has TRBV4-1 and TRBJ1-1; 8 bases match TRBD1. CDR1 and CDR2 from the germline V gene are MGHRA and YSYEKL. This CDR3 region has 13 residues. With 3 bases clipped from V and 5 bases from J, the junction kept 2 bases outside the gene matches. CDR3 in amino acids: CASSHWTGTEAFF. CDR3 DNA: TGCGCCAGCAGCCACTGGACAGGGACTGAAGCTTTCTTT.

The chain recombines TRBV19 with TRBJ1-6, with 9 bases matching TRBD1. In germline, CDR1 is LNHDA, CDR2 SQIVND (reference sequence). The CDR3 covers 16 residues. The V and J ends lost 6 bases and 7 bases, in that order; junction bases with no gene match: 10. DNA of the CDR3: TGTGCCAGTAGCACAACCGACAGGGGGAGCAATTCACCCCTCCACTTT. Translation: CASSTTDRGSNSPLHF.

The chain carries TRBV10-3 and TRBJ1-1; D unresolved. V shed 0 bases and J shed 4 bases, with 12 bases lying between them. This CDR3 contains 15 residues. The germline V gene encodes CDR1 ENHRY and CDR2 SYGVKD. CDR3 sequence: CAISESWKPGTEAFF. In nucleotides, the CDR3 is TGTGCCATCAGTGAGTCGTGGAAGCCGGGCACTGAAGCTTTCTTT.

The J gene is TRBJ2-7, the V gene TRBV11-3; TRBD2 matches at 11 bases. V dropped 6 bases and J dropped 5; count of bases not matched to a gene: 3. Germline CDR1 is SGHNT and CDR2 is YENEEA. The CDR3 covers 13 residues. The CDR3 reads CASSPSGGNEQYF. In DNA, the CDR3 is TGTGCCAGCAGTCCTAGCGGGGGGAACGAGCAGTACTTC.

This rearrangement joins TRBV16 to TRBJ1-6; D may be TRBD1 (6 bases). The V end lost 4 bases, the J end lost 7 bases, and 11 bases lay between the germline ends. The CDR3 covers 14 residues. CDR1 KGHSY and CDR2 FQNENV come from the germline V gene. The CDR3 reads CASSREGGNSPLHF. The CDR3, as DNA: TGTGCCAGCAGCCGTGAGGGGGGAAATTCACCCCTCCACTTT. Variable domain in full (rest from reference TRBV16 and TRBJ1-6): GEEVAQTPKHLVRGEGQKAKLYCAPIKGHSYVFWYQQVLKNEFKFLISFQNENVFDETGMPKERFSAKCLPNSPCSLEIQATKLEDSAVYFCASSREGGNSPLHFGNGTRLTVT.

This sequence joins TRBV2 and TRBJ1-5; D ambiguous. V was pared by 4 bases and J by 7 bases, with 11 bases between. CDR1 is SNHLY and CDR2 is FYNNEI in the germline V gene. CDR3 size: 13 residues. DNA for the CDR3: TGTGCCAGCAGTGCGGGGTTGGGGCAGCCCCAGCATTTT. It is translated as CASSAGLGQPQHF.

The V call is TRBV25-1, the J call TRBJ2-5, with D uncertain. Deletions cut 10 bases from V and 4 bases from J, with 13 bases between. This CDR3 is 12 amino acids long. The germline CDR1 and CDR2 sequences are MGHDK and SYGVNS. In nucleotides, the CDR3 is TGTGCCACCCGAGAGACCCCAGAGACCCAGTACTTC. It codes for CATRETPETQYF.

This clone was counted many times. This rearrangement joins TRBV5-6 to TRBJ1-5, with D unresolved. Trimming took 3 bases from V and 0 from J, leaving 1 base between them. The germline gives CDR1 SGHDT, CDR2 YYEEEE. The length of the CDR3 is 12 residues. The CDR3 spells CASSYSNQPQHF. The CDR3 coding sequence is TGTGCCAGCAGCTATAGCAATCAGCCCCAGCATTTT.

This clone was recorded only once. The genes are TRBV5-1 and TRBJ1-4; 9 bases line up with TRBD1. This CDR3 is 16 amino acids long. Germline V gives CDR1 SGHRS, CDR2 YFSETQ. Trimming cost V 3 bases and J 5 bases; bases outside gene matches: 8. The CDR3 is CASSSGPGQGNEKLFF. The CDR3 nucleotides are TGCGCCAGCAGCTCAGGACCGGGACAGGGAAATGAAAAACTGTTTTTT.

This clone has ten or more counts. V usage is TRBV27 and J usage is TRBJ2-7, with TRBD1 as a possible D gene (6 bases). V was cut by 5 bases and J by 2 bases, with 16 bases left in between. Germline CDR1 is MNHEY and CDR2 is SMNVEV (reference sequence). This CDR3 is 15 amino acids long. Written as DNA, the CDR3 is TGTGCCAGCAGTCAACTAACAGGGATTCCCTACGAGCAGTACTTC. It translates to CASSQLTGIPYEQYF.

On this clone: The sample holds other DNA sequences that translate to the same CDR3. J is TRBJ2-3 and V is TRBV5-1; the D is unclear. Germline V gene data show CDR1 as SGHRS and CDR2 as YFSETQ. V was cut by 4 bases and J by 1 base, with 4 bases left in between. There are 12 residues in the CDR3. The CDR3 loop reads CASSGGTDTQYF. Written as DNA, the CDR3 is TGCGCCAGCAGCGGCGGCACAGATACGCAGTATTTT.

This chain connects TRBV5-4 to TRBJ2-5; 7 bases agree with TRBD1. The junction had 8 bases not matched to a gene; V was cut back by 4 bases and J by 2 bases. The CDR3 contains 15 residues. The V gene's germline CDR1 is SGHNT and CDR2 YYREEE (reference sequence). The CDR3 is CASSKGQDLQETQYF. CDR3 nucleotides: TGTGCCAGCAGCAAAGGACAGGACCTACAAGAGACCCAGTACTTC.

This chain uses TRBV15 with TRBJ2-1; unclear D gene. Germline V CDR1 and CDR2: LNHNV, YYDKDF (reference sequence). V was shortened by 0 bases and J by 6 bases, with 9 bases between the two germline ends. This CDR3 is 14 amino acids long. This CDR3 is CATSRDRPVNEQFF. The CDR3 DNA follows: TGTGCCACCAGCAGAGATCGGCCGGTCAATGAGCAGTTCTTC. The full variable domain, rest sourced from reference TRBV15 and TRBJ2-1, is DAMVIQNPRYQVTQFGKPVTLSCSQTLNHNVMYWYQQKSSQAPKLLFHYYDKDFNNEADTPDNFQSRRPNTSFCFLDIRSPGLGDTAMYLCATSRDRPVNEQFFGPGTRLTVL.

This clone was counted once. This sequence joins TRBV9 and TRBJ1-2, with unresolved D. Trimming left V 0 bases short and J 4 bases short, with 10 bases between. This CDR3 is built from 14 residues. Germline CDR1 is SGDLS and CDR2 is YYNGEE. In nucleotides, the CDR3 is TGTGCCAGCAGCGTAGATGAGGGTGCCTATGGCTACACCTTC. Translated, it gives CASSVDEGAYGYTF.

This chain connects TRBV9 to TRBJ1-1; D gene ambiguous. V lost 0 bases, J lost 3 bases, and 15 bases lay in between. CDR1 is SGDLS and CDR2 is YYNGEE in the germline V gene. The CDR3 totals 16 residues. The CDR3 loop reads CASSVGSLLRDTEAFF. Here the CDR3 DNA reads TGTGCCAGCAGCGTAGGTTCTCTGCTCCGGGACACTGAAGCTTTCTTT.

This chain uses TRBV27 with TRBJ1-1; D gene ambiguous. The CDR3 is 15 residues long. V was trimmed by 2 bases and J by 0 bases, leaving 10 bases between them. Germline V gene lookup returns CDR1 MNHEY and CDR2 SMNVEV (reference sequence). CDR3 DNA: TGTGCCAGCAGTTTAGAGGCCTCTCTGAACACTGAAGCTTTCTTT. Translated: CASSLEASLNTEAFF.

The CDR3: CASSNGDLSPYEQYF. The CDR3 bases are TGTGCCAGTAGTAATGGGGACTTGAGCCCCTACGAGCAGTACTTC. This chain joins TRBV19 and TRBJ2-7; perhaps TRBD2 as D (6 bases). Germline V gene data show CDR1 as LNHDA and CDR2 as SQIVND (reference sequence). Trimming took 4 bases from V and 2 from J, leaving 15 bases between them. The CDR3 has 15 amino acids.

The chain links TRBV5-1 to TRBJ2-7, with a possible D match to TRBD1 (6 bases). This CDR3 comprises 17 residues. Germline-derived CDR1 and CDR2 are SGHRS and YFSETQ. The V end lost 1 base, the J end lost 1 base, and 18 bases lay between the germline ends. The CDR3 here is CASSLQATGSISYEQYF. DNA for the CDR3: TGCGCCAGCAGCTTGCAGGCGACAGGTTCTATTTCCTACGAGCAGTACTTC.

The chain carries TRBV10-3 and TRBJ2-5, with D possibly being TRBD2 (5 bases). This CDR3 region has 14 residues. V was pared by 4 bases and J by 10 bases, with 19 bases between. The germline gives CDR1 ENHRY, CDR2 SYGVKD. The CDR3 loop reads CAISVGTRLEGQYF. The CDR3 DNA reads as TGTGCCATCAGTGTTGGAACTAGACTTGAGGGCCAGTACTTC.

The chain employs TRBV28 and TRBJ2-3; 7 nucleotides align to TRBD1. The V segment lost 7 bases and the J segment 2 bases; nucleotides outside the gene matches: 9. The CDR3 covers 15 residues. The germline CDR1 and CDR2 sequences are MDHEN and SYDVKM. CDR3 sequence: CASTTADRDTDTQYF. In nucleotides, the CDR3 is TGTGCCAGCACGACCGCTGACAGGGACACAGATACGCAGTATTTT.

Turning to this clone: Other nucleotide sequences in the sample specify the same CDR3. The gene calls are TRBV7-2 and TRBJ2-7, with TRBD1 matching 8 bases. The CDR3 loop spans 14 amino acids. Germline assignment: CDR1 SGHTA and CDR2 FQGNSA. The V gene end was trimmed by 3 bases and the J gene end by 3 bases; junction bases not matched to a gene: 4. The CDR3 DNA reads TGTGCCAGCAGCTTTGGACAGGGCCGCTACGAGCAGTACTTC. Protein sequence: CASSFGQGRYEQYF. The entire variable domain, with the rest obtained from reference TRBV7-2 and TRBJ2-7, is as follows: GAGVSQSPSNKVTEKGKDVELRCDPISGHTALYWYRQSLGQGLEFLIYFQGNSAPDKSGLPSDRFSAERTGGSVSTLTIQRTQQEDSAVYLCASSFGQGRYEQYFGPGTRLTVT.

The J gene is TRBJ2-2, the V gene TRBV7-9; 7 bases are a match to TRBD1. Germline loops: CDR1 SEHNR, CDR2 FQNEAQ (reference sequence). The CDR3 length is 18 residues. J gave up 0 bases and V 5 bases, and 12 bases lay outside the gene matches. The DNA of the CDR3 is TGTGCCAGCAGCCGACAAGACAAACAGGGGACGAACACCGGGGAGCTGTTTTTT. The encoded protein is CASSRQDKQGTNTGELFF.

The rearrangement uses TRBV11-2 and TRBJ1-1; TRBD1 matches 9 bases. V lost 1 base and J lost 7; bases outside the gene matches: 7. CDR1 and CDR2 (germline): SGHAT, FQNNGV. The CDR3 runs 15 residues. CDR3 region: CASSLVGGTGIEAFF. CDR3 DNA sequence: TGTGCCAGCAGCTTAGTCGGAGGGACAGGGATTGAAGCTTTCTTT.

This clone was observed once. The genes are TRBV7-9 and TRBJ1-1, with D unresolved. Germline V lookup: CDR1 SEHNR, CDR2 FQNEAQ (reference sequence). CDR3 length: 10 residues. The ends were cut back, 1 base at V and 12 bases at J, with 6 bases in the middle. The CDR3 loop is CASSLGSPFF. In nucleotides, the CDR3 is TGTGCCAGCAGCTTAGGGTCCCCTTTCTTT.

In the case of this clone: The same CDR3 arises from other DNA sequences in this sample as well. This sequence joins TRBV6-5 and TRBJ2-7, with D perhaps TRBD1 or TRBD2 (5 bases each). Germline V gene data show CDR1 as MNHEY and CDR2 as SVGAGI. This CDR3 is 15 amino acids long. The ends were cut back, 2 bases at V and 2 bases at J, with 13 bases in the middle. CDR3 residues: CASSYGAGRTYEQYF. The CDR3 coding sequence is TGTGCCAGCAGTTACGGAGCAGGGAGAACCTACGAGCAGTACTTC.

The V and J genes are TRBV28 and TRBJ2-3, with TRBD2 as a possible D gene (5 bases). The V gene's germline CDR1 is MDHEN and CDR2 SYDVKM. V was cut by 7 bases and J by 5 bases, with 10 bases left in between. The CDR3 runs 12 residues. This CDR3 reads CASNLRGDTQYF. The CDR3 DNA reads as TGTGCCAGCAATCTTCGGGGAGATACGCAGTATTTT.

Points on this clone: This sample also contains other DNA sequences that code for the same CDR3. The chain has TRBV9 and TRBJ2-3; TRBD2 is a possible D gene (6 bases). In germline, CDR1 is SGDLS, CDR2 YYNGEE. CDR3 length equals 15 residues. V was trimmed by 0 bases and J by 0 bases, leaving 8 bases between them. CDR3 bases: TGTGCCAGCAGCGTAGGTCTAGCGAGCACAGATACGCAGTATTTT. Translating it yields CASSVGLASTDTQYF.

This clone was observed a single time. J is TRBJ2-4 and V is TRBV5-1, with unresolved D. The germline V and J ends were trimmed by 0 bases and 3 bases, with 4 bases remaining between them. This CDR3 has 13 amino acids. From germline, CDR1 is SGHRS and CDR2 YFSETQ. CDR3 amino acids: CASSLAVKNIQYF. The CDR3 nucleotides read TGCGCCAGCAGCTTGGCGGTCAAAAACATTCAGTACTTC.